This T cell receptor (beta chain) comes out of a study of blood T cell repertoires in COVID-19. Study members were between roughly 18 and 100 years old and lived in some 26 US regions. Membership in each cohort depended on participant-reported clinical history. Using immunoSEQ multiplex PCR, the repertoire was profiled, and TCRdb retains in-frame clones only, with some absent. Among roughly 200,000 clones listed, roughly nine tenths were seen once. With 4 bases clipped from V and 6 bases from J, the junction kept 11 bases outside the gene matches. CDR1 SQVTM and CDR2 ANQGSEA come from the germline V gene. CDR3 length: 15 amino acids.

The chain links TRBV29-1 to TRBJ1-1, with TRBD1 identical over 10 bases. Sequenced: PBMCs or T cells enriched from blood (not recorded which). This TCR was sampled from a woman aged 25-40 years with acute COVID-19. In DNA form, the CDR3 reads TGCAGCGTTGTAATCATCGACAGGGGGCTCGCTGAAGCTTTCTTT. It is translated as CSVVIIDRGLAEAFF.